This TCR beta chain originates from a study of blood T cell repertoires in COVID-19. The data were produced by immunoSEQ multiplex PCR, yet TCRdb's version contains in-frame clones alone and is incomplete. Among about 140,000 clones, about 90% were seen once, and the ten largest hold roughly 1.6%. CDR1 WNHNN and CDR2 SYGVQD come from the germline V gene (reference sequence). The CDR3 totals 13 residues. The V end was cut by 0 bases, the J end by 8 bases, with 10 bases between. The sequence derives from a woman aged 50 to 60 with acute or convalescent COVID-19. What was sequenced was peripheral blood. The gene calls are TRBV10-1 and TRBJ1-2; a possible D gene is TRBD1 (5 bases). CDR3 nucleotides: TGCGCCAGCAGTGAGTCACAAACAGGAGGCTACACCTTC. It encodes CASSESQTGGYTF.